This TCR beta chain derives from a study of blood T cell repertoires in COVID-19 (dated by TCRdb to 2020 to 2022). In the study overall: Samples from collaborators originated in the United States, Italy and Spain and spanned both the acute and convalescent phases of COVID-19. The material from the prospective study consisted of cDNA or gDNA derived from T cells, B-cell-depleted T cells, or PBMCs. Subjects who had been exposed to COVID-19, were actively infected with it, or had recovered from it provided the deeply sampled blood TCRbeta repertoires that made up the dataset. The repertoires were released in a freely available public database intended as a resource for research on the immune response to SARS-CoV-2. The samples were drawn from two sources: the first 160 participants of the ongoing ImmuneRACE study, and 1,000 to 1,500 subjects contributed by 6 global collaborators. A de-identified subject ID, COVID-19 status, age in years and sex were almost always included in the sample metadata. Where available, HLA class I and class II types were obtained from metadata supplied by the sample provider rather than from assay-based typing.

Beyond this particular receptor, the publication reports: How much clinical and demographic metadata was included differed by source and by participant, and the metadata was provided uncurated.

V is pared back by 0 bases and J by 6 bases, with 12 bases lying between the germline termini. The CDR3 covers 14 residues, taking in both the cysteine and the phenylalanine. Only CDR3 DNA is held: 42 bases, read in frame from base 1. In the germline V gene, CDR1 corresponds to SGHAT and CDR2 to FQNNGV. TCRbeta CDR3 regions were amplified from genomic DNA by means of the immunoSEQ Assay, a bias-controlled multiplex PCR. Processing in the source paper ran as follows. Nucleated cell counts per sample were estimated from amplification of reference gene primers within the assay. To quantify the absolute abundance of each unique TCRbeta CDR3 rearrangement, sequence reads were collapsed and filtered. For each sample, productive Simpson clonality was calculated as the square root of Simpson's diversity index over productive rearrangements. The clones in this table, taken by TCRdb from immuneACCESS, are in-frame only. Not every clone is retained; where verified, under half of the shortfall comes from an unresolved V gene, and the cause of the rest is unknown. That table gives V, J and clone size, and the DNA gave D and trimming. Within this sample are 100,000 to 150,000 clones, with approximately 89% of them counted one time only. Approximately 10% of the sample is in the top ten clones.

Remarks on this clone: Its antigen is currently not known. The sample holds no much larger clone one base away, and base qualities are not on file.

Collaborating institutions collected whole blood in K2EDTA tubes following their own protocols. For TCRbeta analysis, collaborators shipped samples in one of three forms: frozen whole blood, isolated PBMCs, or DNA extracted from either of those sample types. The sample taken for sequencing was peripheral blood. The sequence came from a middle-aged man with acute or convalescent COVID-19. This receptor chain uses TRBV11-2 and TRBJ2-7; the D gene is unclear. The CDR3 protein sequence reads: CASSLDRQVTEQYF. The nucleotide sequence is TGTGCCAGCAGCTTAGATAGGCAGGTCACCGAGCAGTACTTC.